Sequencing of this TCR beta chain was carried out in a study of PD-1 blockade in classical Hodgkin lymphoma. CDR1 is SGHDT and CDR2 is YYEEEE in the germline V gene. The CDR3 covers 11 residues. V shed 4 bases and J shed 8 bases, with 7 bases lying between them. Relapse was seen in all patients after autologous stem cell transplantation, and brentuximab vedotin exposure was variable. Method: immunoSEQ multiplex PCR; TCRdb's copy keeps in-frame clones and lacks some. The data hold some 96,000 clones, with more than 80% observed a single time. The V and J genes are TRBV5-6 and TRBJ2-1; D gene ambiguous. Sequenced here: peripheral blood mononuclear cells (PBMCs), sampled before the second cycle of nivolumab. The clonotype originates from a human donor with classical Hodgkin lymphoma. This CDR3 is CASSGRDEQFF. CDR3 DNA sequence: TGTGCCAGCAGCGGGCGCGATGAGCAGTTCTTC.